The clone carrying this T cell receptor beta chain was counted only a few times. Its antigen is not known. The sample is drawn from a study of T-cell reconstitution after alpha-beta-depleted transplantation in children. General study points: In some patients, recipient T cells and intrathymic progenitors surviving conditioning explained high day-60 diversity. After one year, T-cell counts and TCRbeta diversity mostly came from new T cells.

TCRbeta library preparation incorporated unique molecular identifiers. TCRdb used MiXCR to reprocess the PCR reads, holding one entry per CDR3 protein. The sample lists around 600,000 distinct CDR3 sequences, approximately 22% occurring once. The length of the CDR3 is 15 residues. The V and J ends lost 5 bases and 4 bases, in that order; junction bases with no gene match: 3. Germline CDR1 is SGHDT and CDR2 is YYEEEE. The chain employs TRBV5-6 and TRBJ2-1; 13 bases agree with TRBD2. The clonotype originates from a boy under three years old who had a stem cell transplant for acute myeloid leukemia, so the T cells may come from the graft donor. This specimen was PBMCs, mostly from graft donor cells, taken 360 days after TCRalphabeta/CD19-depleted stem cell transplant. The CDR3 is CASSWGLAGYNEQFF. DNA for the CDR3: TGTGCCAGCAGTTGGGGACTAGCGGGGTACAATGAGCAGTTCTTC.